This T cell receptor (beta chain) originates from a study of low-dose radiotherapy and immunotherapy resistance in tumors. At the level of the study: Participants were given intravenous cyclophosphamide 200 mg/m2 every two weeks, one day before radiation and immunotherapy.

First-strand cDNA relied on TRAV- and TRBV-specific primers spanning alpha and beta chains. PCR amplification of the TCRs was performed with Phusion for 20 to 25 PCR cycles, and it relied on a constant-region primer together with a V-primer adapter. TCRdb itself ran the reads through MiXCR, one entry per CDR3 protein. The data show 40,000 or so distinct CDR3 sequences, with roughly a third seen just once and roughly 3.7% held by the top ten. This clonotype showed up many times. J lost 1 base, V lost 4 bases, and 6 bases had no gene match. The CDR3 sequence is 16 residues long. The V gene's germline CDR1 is SGHAT and CDR2 FQNNGV. Time point denoted: before trial treatment. Nivolumab, ipilimumab, aspirin, low-dose cyclophosphamide and low-dose radiotherapy were given to donors. Advanced solid tumors lacking tumor-infiltrating lymphocytes characterized eligible patients.

The sequencing used PBMCs, collected before treatment. The sequence derives from a male donor with gallbladder cancer. V usage is TRBV11-2 and J usage is TRBJ2-3, with 9 bases matching TRBD1. The CDR3 sequence is CASSSQGQGRTDTQYF. CDR3 in DNA: TGTGCCAGCAGCTCCCAGGGACAGGGACGCACAGATACGCAGTATTTT.